This T cell receptor beta chain derives from a study of blood T cell repertoires in COVID-19. V gave up 0 bases and J gave up 5 bases, with 9 bases separating them. The CDR3 covers 14 residues. The V gene's germline CDR1 is SGHDN and CDR2 FVKESK. Per the study methods: Amplification of reference gene primers was used by the study to estimate nucleated cell counts. Sequencing used immunoSEQ multiplex PCR; TCRdb keeps in-frame clones, though not all of them. The V and J calls and clone size come from that table; D and trimming were worked out from the DNA. The sample includes around 100,000 clones, under 90% of them seen just once. Recruited during active infection, patients (from Seattle) were subsequently followed longitudinally.

This sequence was found in a man aged 55 to 70 with COVID-19, enrolled during active disease. The sequenced sample was peripheral blood. The chain recombines TRBV14 with TRBJ2-3; weak D call: TRBD1 (5 bases). DNA of the CDR3: TGTGCCAGCAGCCAAGATCGGACAAAAGATACGCAGTATTTT. It is translated as CASSQDRTKDTQYF.